A single sample gave rise to the 14 T cell receptor beta chains below, sequenced in a study of cytomegalovirus exposure and HLA in healthy donors. Method: immunoSEQ multiplex PCR; TCRdb's copy keeps in-frame clones and lacks some. This sample has some 49,000 clones, with around nine tenths found just once. The sample comprised PBMCs. The receptors here all came from a man between 18 and 35 years old in good health and CMV-seronegative.

By sample share, this clone is medium-sized. This chain uses TRBV28 with TRBJ2-2; the D gene is possibly TRBD1 (5 bases). The CDR3 runs 15 residues. Germline V gene lookup returns CDR1 MDHEN and CDR2 SYDVKM. Trimming shortened V by 5 bases and J by 3 bases, and 13 bases separated the two germline ends. CDR3 in DNA: TGTGCCAGCAGTCCAGGGTCGCGACACACCGGGGAGCTGTTTTTT. This codes for CASSPGSRHTGELFF.

The chain uses TRBV5-5 and TRBJ1-3; 7 bases line up with TRBD1. J was trimmed by 4 bases and V by 2 bases; bases with no gene match: 6. This CDR3 has 15 amino acids. Germline V gene lookup returns CDR1 SGHKS and CDR2 YYEKEE (reference sequence). In DNA, the CDR3 is TGTGCCAGCAGCTTTGGGGACAGCCGCGGAAACACCATATATTTT. Its translation is CASSFGDSRGNTIYF.

The rearrangement joins TRBV7-2 to TRBJ2-3; 15 nucleotides match TRBD2. This CDR3 contains 15 residues. In germline, CDR1 is SGHTA, CDR2 FQGNSA. V was clipped by 5 bases and J by 8 bases; unmatched bases: 5. CDR3 bases: TGTGCCAGCAGCCCGGAGGGACTAGCGGGAGGTACGCAGTATTTT. It encodes CASSPEGLAGGTQYF.

DNA for the CDR3: TGTGCCACCATATTTAGCGCTTCCTACGAGCAGTACTTC. Translating gives CATIFSASYEQYF. The chain employs TRBV6-1 and TRBJ2-7; D might be TRBD2 (5 bases). The V end was cut by 10 bases, the J end by 1 base, with 14 bases between. Germline CDR1 and CDR2: MNHNS and SASEGT. The length of the CDR3 is 13 residues.

J is TRBJ2-7 and V is TRBV28; D is perhaps TRBD2 (5 bases). The CDR3 is 14 residues long. The V end was cut by 5 bases, the J end by 7 bases, with 18 bases between. The germline gives CDR1 MDHEN, CDR2 SYDVKM. CDR3 DNA: TGTGCCAGCAGTCATAGCGAGAGGCCTTGGGAGCAGTACTTC. This translates into CASSHSERPWEQYF.

The V gene is TRBV7-9, the J gene TRBJ1-3, with D perhaps matching TRBD1 (5 bases). The CDR3 is 17 amino acids. Per germline, CDR1 SEHNR and CDR2 FQNEAQ (reference sequence). Trimming cost V 3 bases and J 4 bases, with 19 bases left between them. The CDR3 nucleotides read TGTGCCAGCAGCTTCAGCCTTTGGGGGGGAAGGGGAAACACCATATATTTT. Translating it yields CASSFSLWGGRGNTIYF.

The V and J genes are TRBV9 and TRBJ2-1, with D maybe TRBD2 (5 bases). CDR1 is SGDLS and CDR2 is YYNGEE in the germline V gene. The CDR3 is made up of 15 amino acids. V was cut by 0 bases and J by 7 bases, with 14 bases left in between. The CDR3 sequence: CASSVGSSLSNEQFF. The DNA for the CDR3 is TGTGCCAGCAGCGTAGGTTCTAGCTTGAGTAATGAGCAGTTCTTC.

V and J are TRBV7-3 and TRBJ2-2; 7 bases match TRBD2. The germline V gene has CDR1 SGHTA and CDR2 FQGTGA. V was pared by 5 bases and J by 4 bases, with 7 bases of the junction left unmatched. The CDR3 is made up of 15 amino acids. CDR3 amino acids: CASSQLAGATGELFF. The CDR3 DNA reads as TGTGCCAGCAGCCAACTGGCGGGAGCCACCGGGGAGCTGTTTTTT.

The CDR3 is CASSPPGTSGRAMQYF. The CDR3 nucleotides read TGCGCCAGCAGCCCCCCAGGGACTAGCGGGAGGGCCATGCAGTATTTT. This chain links TRBV4-1 with TRBJ2-3, with 16 bases matching TRBD2. The CDR3 totals 16 residues. Germline V CDR1 and CDR2: MGHRA, YSYEKL. Trimming cost V 4 bases and J 11 bases; bases outside gene matches: 9.

V and J are TRBV30 and TRBJ2-5, with 12 positions matching TRBD2. With V trimmed by 4 bases and J by 4 bases, 7 bases remained unmatched. CDR1 GTSNPN and CDR2 SVGIG come from the germline V gene (reference sequence). This CDR3 contains 15 residues. Here the CDR3 reads CAWTGLAGRGETQYF. The CDR3 DNA follows: TGTGCCTGGACCGGACTAGCGGGGCGCGGAGAGACCCAGTACTTC.

The chain carries TRBV7-9 and TRBJ2-1; TRBD2 agrees at 10 bases. Trimming took 2 bases from V and 3 from J; bases not matched to a gene: 1. This CDR3 region has 15 residues. Looked up from germline, CDR1 is SEHNR and CDR2 is FQNEAQ (reference sequence). This chain's CDR3 is CASSLKREGYNEQFF. In nucleotides, the CDR3 is TGTGCCAGCAGCTTAAAGCGGGAGGGCTACAATGAGCAGTTCTTC. Full variable domain (rest looked up from reference TRBV7-9 and TRBJ2-1): DTGVSQNPRHKITKRGQNVTFRCDPISEHNRLYWYRQTLGQGPEFLTYFQNEAQLEKSRLLSDRFSAERPKGSFSTLEIQRTEQGDSAMYLCASSLKREGYNEQFFGPGTRLTVL.

The rearrangement joins TRBV21-1 to TRBJ2-3; the D call TRBD2 from the table was never checked on the DNA. TRBV21-1 is termed a pseudogene. CDR3 size: 18 residues. The CDR3 nucleotides are TGTGCCAGCAGCAGCGGGACTAGCGGAGATCGACTCACAGATACGCAGTATTTT. Protein: CASSSGTSGDRLTDTQYF.

The chain uses TRBV6-5 and TRBJ2-1, with 9 positions matching TRBD1. CDR1 and CDR2 (germline): MNHEY, SVGAGI. V was pared by 5 bases and J by 2 bases, with 4 bases of the junction left unmatched. The CDR3 runs to 15 residues. The CDR3 sequence is CASSPGTGTYNEQFF. Here the CDR3 DNA reads TGTGCCAGCAGTCCCGGGACAGGGACCTACAATGAGCAGTTCTTC.

V is TRBV19 and J is TRBJ1-5; no firm D call. Trimming took 3 bases from V and 6 from J, leaving 12 bases between them. This CDR3 has 14 amino acids. Per the germline V gene, CDR1 is LNHDA and CDR2 is SQIVND (reference sequence). This CDR3 reads CASSISVFRQPQHF. In DNA form, the CDR3 reads TGTGCCAGTAGTATCTCTGTTTTTCGTCAGCCCCAGCATTTT.